This T cell receptor (beta chain) was captured in a study of T cells in Graves' hyperthyroidism and ophthalmopathy. The definition of stable Graves' hyperthyroidism was no ophthalmopathy progression within 18 months. Newly diagnosed hyperthyroidism patients aged 18 to 65 years had disease lasting under 2 months. The PBMCs were taken from 10 ml of fresh peripheral blood. This clonotype showed up many times. Its specificity is unknown. The investigators amplified TCR beta CDR3 regions from RNA transcripts. HTBI primers were employed in a first-round RT-PCR of the TCR CDR3. A single record per CDR3 protein comes from TCRdb applying MiXCR to the multiplex PCR reads. This table has about 590,000 distinct CDR3 sequences, around 14% appearing once. The germline CDR1 and CDR2 sequences are LGHNT and FRNRAP. With 7 bases removed from V and 3 bases from J, the gap between germline ends came to 7 bases. CDR3 length: 11 residues.

Findings and caveats of the study: Ophthalmopathy cases were set apart from stable hyperthyroidism by a 13 V-J model.

This receptor was identified in a woman aged 30 to 39 with Graves' hyperthyroidism. The J gene is TRBJ2-7, the V gene TRBV12-5; D gene ambiguous. Sequenced sample: blood. The CDR3 bases are TGTGCTAGTGCAGGTGGCTACGAGCAGTACTTC. Protein product: CASAGGYEQYF. Using reference TRBV12-5 and TRBJ2-7 for the parts outside the CDR3, the full variable domain is DARVTQTPRHKVTEMGQEVTMRCQPILGHNTVFWYRQTMMQGLELLAYFRNRAPLDDSGMPKDRFSAEMPDATLATLKIQPSEPRDSAVYFCASAGGYEQYFGPGTRLTVT.